The rows below give T cell receptor beta chains drawn from one sample of a study of blood T cell repertoires in COVID-19. Sequenced by immunoSEQ multiplex PCR; TCRdb stores in-frame clones only, minus some. The top ten clones hold roughly 9% of a sample with around 150,000 clones, 70% to 80% of them seen once. The sample was peripheral blood. Receptors were obtained from a woman in her 50s with active or convalescent COVID-19. Both conserved end residues are part of each CDR3. Each record gives: clone size, D gene, V gene, J gene, CDR3 protein, CDR3 DNA. The D gene is left open where the match is weak. Not every row has a clone size; where given, it reads once, few, many or a size class.

size: .; D: .; V: TRBV6-5; J: TRBJ1-1; CDR3: CASCSLGATEAFF; DNA: TGTGCCAGCTGTTCCCTGGGAGCCACTGAAGCTTTCTTT
size: few; D: .; V: TRBV5-1; J: TRBJ1-6; CDR3: CASIPGPSYNSPLHF; DNA: TGCGCCAGCATCCCAGGGCCGTCGTATAATTCACCCCTCCACTTT
size: few; D: TRBD1; V: TRBV2; J: TRBJ2-7; CDR3: CASSEWDRGPYEQYF; DNA: TGTGCCAGCAGTGAATGGGACAGGGGACCCTACGAGCAGTACTTC
size: .; D: .; V: TRBV18; J: TRBJ2-1; CDR3: CASSPLQAYNEQFF; DNA: TGTGCCAGCTCACCCTTACAGGCCTACAATGAGCAGTTCTTC
size: .; D: TRBD1; V: TRBV27; J: TRBJ2-7; CDR3: CASSSPGQGVYEQYF; DNA: TGTGCCAGCAGCTCCCCGGGACAGGGTGTCTACGAGCAGTACTTC
size: .; D: .; V: TRBV5-3; J: TRBJ1-2; CDR3: CARRPRAGEENYGYTF; DNA: TGTGCCAGAAGACCTAGGGCCGGGGAGGAGAACTATGGCTACACCTTC
size: .; D: .; V: TRBV7-2; J: TRBJ2-5; CDR3: CASSLVGGGETQYF; DNA: TGTGCCAGCAGCTTAGTGGGGGGAGGAGAGACCCAGTACTTC
size: .; D: .; V: TRBV6-2/TRBV6-3; J: TRBJ1-1; CDR3: CASSYTGGIATEAFF; DNA: TGTGCCAGCAGTTACACGGGGGGGATAGCCACTGAAGCTTTCTTT
size: .; D: .; V: TRBV28; J: TRBJ1-4; CDR3: CASSFSPGGGGNEKLFF; DNA: TGTGCCAGCAGTTTCTCCCCTGGGGGAGGGGGAAATGAAAAACTGTTTTTT
size: .; D: .; V: TRBV7-9; J: TRBJ2-5; CDR3: CASSPQAFTGETQYF; DNA: TGTGCCAGCAGCCCGCAAGCCTTTACAGGAGAGACCCAGTACTTC
size: .; D: .; V: TRBV11-3; J: TRBJ2-5; CDR3: CASSRRGQETQYF; DNA: TGTGCCAGCAGCCGAAGGGGGCAAGAGACCCAGTACTTC
size: .; D: TRBD2; V: TRBV4-3; J: TRBJ2-3; CDR3: CASSLGTSGGGRQDTQYF; DNA: TGCGCCAGCAGCCTAGGGACTAGCGGGGGGGGGCGACAAGATACGCAGTATTTT
size: once; D: TRBD1; V: TRBV9; J: TRBJ1-6; CDR3: CASSVRDRANSPLHF; DNA: TGTGCCAGCAGCGTGAGGGACAGGGCCAATTCACCCCTCCACTTT
size: .; D: .; V: TRBV3-1/TRBV3-2; J: TRBJ2-5; CDR3: CASSPRGSYQETQYF; DNA: TGTGCCAGCAGCCCCCGGGGTTCGTACCAAGAGACCCAGTACTTC
size: .; D: .; V: TRBV7-9; J: TRBJ1-5; CDR3: CASSLGTTSNQPQHF; DNA: TGTGCCAGCAGCTTAGGAACGACAAGCAATCAGCCCCAGCATTTT
size: few; D: TRBD2; V: TRBV28; J: TRBJ2-7; CDR3: CASTPESGRVYEQYF; DNA: TGTGCCAGCACCCCCGAGAGCGGGAGAGTCTACGAGCAGTACTTC
size: .; D: .; V: TRBV28; J: TRBJ2-5; CDR3: CASSPGGRGLEETQYF; DNA: TGTGCCAGCAGTCCCGGTGGCAGGGGTTTAGAAGAGACCCAGTACTTC
size: .; D: TRBD1; V: TRBV19; J: TRBJ1-1; CDR3: CASRRAAGGTGPNTEAFF; DNA: TGTGCCAGTAGGCGGGCGGCAGGAGGGACAGGACCGAACACTGAAGCTTTCTTT
size: .; D: TRBD2; V: TRBV7-2; J: TRBJ2-5; CDR3: CASSFSGRGETQYF; DNA: TGTGCCAGCAGCTTTAGCGGGAGGGGAGAGACCCAGTACTTC
size: .; D: TRBD2; V: TRBV4-2; J: TRBJ2-2; CDR3: CASSQEGRAYTGELFF; DNA: TGTGCCAGCAGCCAAGAAGGGAGGGCCTACACCGGGGAGCTGTTTTTT
size: .; D: TRBD1; V: TRBV10-2; J: TRBJ1-2; CDR3: CASSESKTGGKWYGYTF; DNA: TGCGCCAGCAGTGAGTCGAAAACAGGGGGAAAATGGTATGGCTACACCTTC
size: once; D: TRBD1; V: TRBV3-1/TRBV3-2; J: TRBJ1-2; CDR3: CASSPRDRLSYGYTF; DNA: TGTGCCAGCAGCCCCCGGGACAGGCTTTCCTATGGCTACACCTTC
size: .; D: .; V: TRBV7-3; J: TRBJ2-6; CDR3: CASSPSETGANVLTF; DNA: TGTGCCAGCAGCCCCTCCGAGACAGGGGCCAACGTCCTGACTTTC
size: .; D: .; V: TRBV19; J: TRBJ2-5; CDR3: CASSITGAGTQYF; DNA: TGTGCCAGTAGTATTACCGGAGCTGGGACCCAGTACTTC
size: .; D: .; V: TRBV3-1/TRBV3-2; J: TRBJ2-3; CDR3: CASSQVGGQRDTQYF; DNA: TGTGCCAGCAGCCAAGTGGGGGGGCAGCGAGATACGCAGTATTTT